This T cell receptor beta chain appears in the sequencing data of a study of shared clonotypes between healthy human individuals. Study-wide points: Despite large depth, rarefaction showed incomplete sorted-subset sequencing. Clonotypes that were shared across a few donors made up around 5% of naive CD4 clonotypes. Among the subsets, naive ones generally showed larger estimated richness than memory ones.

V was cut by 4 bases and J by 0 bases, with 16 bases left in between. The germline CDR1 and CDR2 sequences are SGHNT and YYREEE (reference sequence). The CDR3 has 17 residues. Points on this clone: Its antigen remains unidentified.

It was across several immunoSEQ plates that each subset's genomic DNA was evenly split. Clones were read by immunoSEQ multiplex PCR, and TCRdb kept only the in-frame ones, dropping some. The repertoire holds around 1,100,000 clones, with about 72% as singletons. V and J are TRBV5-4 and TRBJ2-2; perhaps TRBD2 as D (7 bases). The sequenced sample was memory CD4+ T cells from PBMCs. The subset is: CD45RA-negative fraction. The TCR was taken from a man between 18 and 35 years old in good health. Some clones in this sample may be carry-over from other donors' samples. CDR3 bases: TGTGCCAGCAGCCCCCGCGGGGGCTCCGCGAACACCGGGGAGCTGTTTTTT. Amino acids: CASSPRGGSANTGELFF.